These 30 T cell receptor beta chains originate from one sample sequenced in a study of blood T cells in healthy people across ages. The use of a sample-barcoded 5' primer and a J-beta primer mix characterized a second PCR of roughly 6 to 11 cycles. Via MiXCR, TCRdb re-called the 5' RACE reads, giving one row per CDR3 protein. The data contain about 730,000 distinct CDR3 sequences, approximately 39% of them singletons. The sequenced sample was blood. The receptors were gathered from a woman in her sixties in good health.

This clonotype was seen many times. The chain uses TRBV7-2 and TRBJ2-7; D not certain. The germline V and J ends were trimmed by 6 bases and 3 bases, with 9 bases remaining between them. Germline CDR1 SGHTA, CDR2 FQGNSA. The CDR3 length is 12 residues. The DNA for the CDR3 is TGTGCCAGCAGGCCTGACGACTACGAGCAGTACTTC. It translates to CASRPDDYEQYF.

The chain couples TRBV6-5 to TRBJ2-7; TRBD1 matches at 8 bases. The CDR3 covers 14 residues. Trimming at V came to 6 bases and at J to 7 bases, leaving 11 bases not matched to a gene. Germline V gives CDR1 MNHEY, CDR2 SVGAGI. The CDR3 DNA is TGTGCCAGCAGGGACCCCCGGGACAGGTGGGAGCAGTACTTC. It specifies CASRDPRDRWEQYF.

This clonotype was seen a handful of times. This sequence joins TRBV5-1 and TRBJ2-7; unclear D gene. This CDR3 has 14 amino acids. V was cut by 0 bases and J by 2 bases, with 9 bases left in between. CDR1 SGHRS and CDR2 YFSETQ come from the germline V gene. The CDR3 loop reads CASSLDSGAYEQYF. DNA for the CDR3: TGCGCCAGCAGCTTGGATTCAGGAGCCTACGAGCAGTACTTC.

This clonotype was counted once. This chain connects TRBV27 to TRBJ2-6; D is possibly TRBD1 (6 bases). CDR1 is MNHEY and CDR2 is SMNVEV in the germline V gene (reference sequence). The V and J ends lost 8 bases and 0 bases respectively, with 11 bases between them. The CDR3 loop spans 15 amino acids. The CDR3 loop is CASGSQGSGANVLTF. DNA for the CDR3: TGTGCCAGCGGATCACAGGGCTCTGGGGCCAACGTCCTGACTTTC.

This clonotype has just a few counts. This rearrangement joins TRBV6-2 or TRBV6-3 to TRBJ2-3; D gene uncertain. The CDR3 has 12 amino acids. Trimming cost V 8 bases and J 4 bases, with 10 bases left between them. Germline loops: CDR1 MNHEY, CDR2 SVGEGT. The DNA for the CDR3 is TGTGCCAGCGGACGAGAATCAGATACGCAGTATTTT. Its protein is CASGRESDTQYF.

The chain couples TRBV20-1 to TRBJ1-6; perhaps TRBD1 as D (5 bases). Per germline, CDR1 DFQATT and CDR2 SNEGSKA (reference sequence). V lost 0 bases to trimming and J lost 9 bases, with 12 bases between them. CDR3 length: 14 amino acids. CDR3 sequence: CSAREGVLSSPLHF. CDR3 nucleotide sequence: TGCAGTGCTAGAGAGGGGGTCCTATCTTCACCCCTCCACTTT.

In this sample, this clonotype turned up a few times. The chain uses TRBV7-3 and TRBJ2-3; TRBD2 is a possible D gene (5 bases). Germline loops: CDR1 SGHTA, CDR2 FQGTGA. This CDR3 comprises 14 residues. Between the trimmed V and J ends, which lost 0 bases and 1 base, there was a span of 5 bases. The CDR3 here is CASSLTRGTDTQYF. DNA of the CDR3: TGTGCCAGCAGCTTAACGAGGGGCACAGATACGCAGTATTTT.

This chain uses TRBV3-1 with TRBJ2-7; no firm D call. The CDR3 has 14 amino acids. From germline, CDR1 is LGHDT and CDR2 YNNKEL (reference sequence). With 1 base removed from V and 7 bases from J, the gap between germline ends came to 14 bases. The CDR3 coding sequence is TGTGCCAGCAGCCAAGTTCGGGCCATGGGTGAGCAGTACTTC. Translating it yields CASSQVRAMGEQYF.

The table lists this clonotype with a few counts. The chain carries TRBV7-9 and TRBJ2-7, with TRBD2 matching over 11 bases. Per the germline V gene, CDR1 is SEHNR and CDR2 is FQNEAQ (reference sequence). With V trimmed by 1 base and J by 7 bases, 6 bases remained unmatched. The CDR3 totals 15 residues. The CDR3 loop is CASSLVTSGAFEQYF. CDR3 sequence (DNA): TGTGCCAGCAGCTTAGTGACTAGCGGGGCCTTTGAGCAGTACTTC.

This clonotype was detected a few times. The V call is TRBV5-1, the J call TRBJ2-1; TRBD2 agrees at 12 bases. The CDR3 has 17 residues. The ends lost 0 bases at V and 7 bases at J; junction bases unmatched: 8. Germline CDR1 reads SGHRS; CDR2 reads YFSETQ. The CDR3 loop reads CASSLAVLAGGRNEQFF. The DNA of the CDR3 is TGCGCCAGCAGCTTGGCCGTCCTAGCGGGAGGGAGGAATGAGCAGTTCTTC.

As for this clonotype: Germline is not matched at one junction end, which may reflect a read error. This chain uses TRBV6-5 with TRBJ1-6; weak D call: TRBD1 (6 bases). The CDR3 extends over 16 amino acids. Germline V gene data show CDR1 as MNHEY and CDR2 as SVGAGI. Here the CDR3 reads CAGRTGTSSYNSPLHF. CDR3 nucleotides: TGTGCCGGCAGGACCGGGACAAGCAGTTATAATTCACCCCTCCACTTT.

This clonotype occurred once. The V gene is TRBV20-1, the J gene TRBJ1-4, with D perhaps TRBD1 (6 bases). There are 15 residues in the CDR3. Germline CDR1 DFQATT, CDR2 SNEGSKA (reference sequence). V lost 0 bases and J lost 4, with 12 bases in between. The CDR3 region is CSARDIGQHNEKLFF. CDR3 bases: TGCAGTGCTAGAGATATAGGACAGCATAATGAAAAACTGTTTTTT.

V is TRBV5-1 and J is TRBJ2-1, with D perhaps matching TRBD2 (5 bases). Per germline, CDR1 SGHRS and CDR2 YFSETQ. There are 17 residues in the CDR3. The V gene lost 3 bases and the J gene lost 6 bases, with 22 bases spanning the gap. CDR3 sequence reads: CASSSQLVSTSANEQFF. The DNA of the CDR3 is TGCGCCAGCAGCTCCCAACTAGTTAGCACCTCAGCCAATGAGCAGTTCTTC.

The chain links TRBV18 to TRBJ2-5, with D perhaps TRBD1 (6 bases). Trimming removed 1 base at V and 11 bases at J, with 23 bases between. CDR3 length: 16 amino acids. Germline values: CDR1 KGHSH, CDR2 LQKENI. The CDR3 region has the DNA TGTGCCAGCTCACCACAGGGGGACGCGAGGGACAATGAGCAGTACTTC. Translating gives CASSPQGDARDNEQYF.

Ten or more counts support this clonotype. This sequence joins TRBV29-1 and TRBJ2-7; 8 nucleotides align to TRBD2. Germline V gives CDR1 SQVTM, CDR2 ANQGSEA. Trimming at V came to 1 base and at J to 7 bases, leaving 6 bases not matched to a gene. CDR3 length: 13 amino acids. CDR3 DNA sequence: TGCAGCGTTGAAGGTAGCGGGGATTCGGAGCAGTACTTC. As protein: CSVEGSGDSEQYF.

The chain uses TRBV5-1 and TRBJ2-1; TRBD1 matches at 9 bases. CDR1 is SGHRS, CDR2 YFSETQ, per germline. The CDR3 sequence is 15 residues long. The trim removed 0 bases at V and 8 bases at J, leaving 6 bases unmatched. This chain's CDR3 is CASSLEDRGVDEQFF. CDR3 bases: TGCGCCAGCAGCTTGGAGGACAGGGGCGTAGATGAGCAGTTCTTC.

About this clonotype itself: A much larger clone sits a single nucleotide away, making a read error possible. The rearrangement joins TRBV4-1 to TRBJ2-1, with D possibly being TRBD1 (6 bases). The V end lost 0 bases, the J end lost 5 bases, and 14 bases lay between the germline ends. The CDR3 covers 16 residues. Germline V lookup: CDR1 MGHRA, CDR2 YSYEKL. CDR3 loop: CASSQEVVGQHNEQFF. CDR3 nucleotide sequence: TGCGCCAGCAGCCAAGAGGTAGTCGGACAGCACAATGAGCAGTTCTTC.

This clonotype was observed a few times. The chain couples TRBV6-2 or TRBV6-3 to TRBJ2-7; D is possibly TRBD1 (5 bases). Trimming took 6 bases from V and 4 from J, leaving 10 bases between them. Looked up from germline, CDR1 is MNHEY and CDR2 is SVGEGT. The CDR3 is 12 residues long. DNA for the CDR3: TGTGCCAGCAGGGACACTTTATACGAGCAGTACTTC. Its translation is CASRDTLYEQYF.

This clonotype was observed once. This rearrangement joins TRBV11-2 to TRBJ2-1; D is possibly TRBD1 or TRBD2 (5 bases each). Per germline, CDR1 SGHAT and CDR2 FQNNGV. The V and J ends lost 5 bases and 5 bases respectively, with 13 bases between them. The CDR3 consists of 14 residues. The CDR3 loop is CASSARDGNNEQFF. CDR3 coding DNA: TGTGCCAGCAGCGCCCGGGACGGAAACAATGAGCAGTTCTTC.

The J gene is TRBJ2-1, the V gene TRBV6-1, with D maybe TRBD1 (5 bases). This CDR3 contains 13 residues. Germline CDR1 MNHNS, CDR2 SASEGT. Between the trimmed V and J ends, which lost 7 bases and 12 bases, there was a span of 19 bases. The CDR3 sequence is CASTRPAQGPQFF. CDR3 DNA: TGTGCCAGCACCCGCCCCGCTCAGGGTCCGCAGTTCTTC.

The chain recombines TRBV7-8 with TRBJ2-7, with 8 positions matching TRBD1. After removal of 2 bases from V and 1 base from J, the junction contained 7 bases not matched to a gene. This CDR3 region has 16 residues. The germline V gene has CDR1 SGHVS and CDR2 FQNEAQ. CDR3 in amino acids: CASSLSARGHSYEQYF. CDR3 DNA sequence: TGTGCCAGCAGCTTATCCGCCAGGGGGCATTCCTACGAGCAGTACTTC. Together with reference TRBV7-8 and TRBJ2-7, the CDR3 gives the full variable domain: GAGVSQSPRYKVAKRGQDVALRCDPISGHVSLFWYQQALGQGPEFLTYFQNEAQLDKSGLPSDRFFAERPEGSVSTLKIQRTQQEDSAVYLCASSLSARGHSYEQYFGPGTRLTVT.

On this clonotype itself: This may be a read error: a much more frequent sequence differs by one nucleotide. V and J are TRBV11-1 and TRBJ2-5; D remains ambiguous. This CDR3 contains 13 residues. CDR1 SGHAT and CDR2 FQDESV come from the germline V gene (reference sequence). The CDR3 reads CASSPPLEEAQYF. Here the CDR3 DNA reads TGTGCCAGCAGCCCCCCGTTGGAAGAGGCCCAGTACTTC.

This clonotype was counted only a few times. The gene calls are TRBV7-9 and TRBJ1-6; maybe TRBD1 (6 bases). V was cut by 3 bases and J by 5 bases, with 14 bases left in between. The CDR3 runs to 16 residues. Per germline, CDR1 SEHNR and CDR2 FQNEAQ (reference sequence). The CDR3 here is CASSFMSPGDNSPLHF. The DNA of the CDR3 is TGTGCCAGCAGCTTCATGTCCCCAGGGGATAATTCACCCCTCCACTTT.

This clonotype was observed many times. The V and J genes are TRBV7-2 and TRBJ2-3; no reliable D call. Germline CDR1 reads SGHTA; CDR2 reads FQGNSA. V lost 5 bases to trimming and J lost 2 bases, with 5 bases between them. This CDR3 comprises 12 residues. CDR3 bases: TGTGCCAGCAGCCGACCCACAGATACGCAGTATTTT. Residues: CASSRPTDTQYF.

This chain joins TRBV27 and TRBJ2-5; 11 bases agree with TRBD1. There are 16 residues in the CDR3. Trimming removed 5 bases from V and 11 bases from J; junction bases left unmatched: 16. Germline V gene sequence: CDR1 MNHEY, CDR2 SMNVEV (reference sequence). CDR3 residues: CASSPLPGTGGNEQYF. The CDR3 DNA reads TGTGCCAGCAGTCCACTACCGGGGACAGGGGGGAATGAGCAGTACTTC.

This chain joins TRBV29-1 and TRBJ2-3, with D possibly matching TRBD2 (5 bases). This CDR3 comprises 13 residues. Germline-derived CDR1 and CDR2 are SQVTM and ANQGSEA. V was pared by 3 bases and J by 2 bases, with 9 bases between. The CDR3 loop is CSVDSGDTDTQYF. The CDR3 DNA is TGCAGCGTTGACTCCGGGGACACAGATACGCAGTATTTT.

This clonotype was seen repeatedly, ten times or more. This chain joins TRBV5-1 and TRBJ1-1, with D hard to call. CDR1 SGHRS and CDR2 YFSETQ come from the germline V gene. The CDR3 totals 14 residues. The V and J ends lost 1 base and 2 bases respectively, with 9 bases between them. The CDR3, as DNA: TGCGCCAGCAGCTTGAACCGGGCCAACACTGAAGCTTTCTTT. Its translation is CASSLNRANTEAFF. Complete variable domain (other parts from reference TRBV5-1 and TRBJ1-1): KAGVTQTPRYLIKTRGQQVTLSCSPISGHRSVSWYQQTPGQGLQFLFEYFSETQRNKGNFPGRFSGRQFSNSRSEMNVSTLELGDSALYLCASSLNRANTEAFFGQGTRLTVV.

The CDR3 bases are TGTGCCAGCAGTTACTCAAGCGATGCGACCAAAAACATTCAGTACTTC. Translating gives CASSYSSDATKNIQYF. This sequence joins TRBV6-5 and TRBJ2-4; D is unclear. Germline values: CDR1 MNHEY, CDR2 SVGAGI. V was pared by 0 bases and J by 2 bases, with 11 bases between. This CDR3 is 16 amino acids long.

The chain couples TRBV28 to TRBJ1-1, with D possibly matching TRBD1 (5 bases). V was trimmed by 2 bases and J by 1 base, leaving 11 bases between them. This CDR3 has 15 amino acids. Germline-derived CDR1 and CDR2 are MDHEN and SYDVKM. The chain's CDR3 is CASSLAGFGNTEAFF. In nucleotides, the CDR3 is TGTGCCAGCAGTTTAGCAGGGTTCGGGAACACTGAAGCTTTCTTT.

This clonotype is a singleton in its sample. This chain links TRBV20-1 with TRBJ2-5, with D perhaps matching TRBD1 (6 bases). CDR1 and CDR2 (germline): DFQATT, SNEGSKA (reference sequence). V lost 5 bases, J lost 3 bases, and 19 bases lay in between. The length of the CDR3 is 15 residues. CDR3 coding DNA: TGCAGTGCTCGGAGACAGGCCATGAACGAAGAGACCCAGTACTTC. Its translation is CSARRQAMNEETQYF.